The clone carrying this T cell receptor beta chain was counted between two and nine times. What it binds is not known. As it was prepared, the TCRbeta library received unique molecular identifiers. TCRdb fed the PCR reads into MiXCR, producing one record per CDR3 protein. The sample lists 600,000 to 800,000 distinct CDR3 sequences; about 12% were seen once. This record comes from a study of T-cell reconstitution after alpha-beta-depleted transplantation in children. Study-level findings and limits: The study traced high day-60 TCRbeta diversity in some patients to surviving recipient T cells and thymic progenitors. A year had passed since transplant, and T-cell counts and diversity by then came mostly from newly produced T cells. Several hundred rapidly expanded clones from non-depleted graft cells reportedly supplied alpha-beta T cells about two months post-transplant.

Sample: PBMCs, taken before TCRalphabeta/CD19-depleted stem cell transplant. The origin of this receptor is a girl aged 2 to 10 with congenital amegakaryocytic thrombocytopenia, due to receive a stem cell transplant.

CDR3 amino acids: CASSLVGWALTGELFF. CDR3 in DNA: TGTGCCAGCAGCTTAGTGGGATGGGCACTCACCGGGGAGCTGTTTTTT. The J gene is TRBJ2-2, the V gene TRBV7-2; D remains ambiguous. The ends were cut back, 1 base at V and 4 bases at J, with 13 bases in the middle. Germline values: CDR1 SGHTA, CDR2 FQGNSA. The CDR3 contains 16 residues. The entire variable domain, with the rest obtained from reference TRBV7-2 and TRBJ2-2, is as follows: GAGVSQSPSNKVTEKGKDVELRCDPISGHTALYWYRQSLGQGLEFLIYFQGNSAPDKSGLPSDRFSAERTGGSVSTLTIQRTQQEDSAVYLCASSLVGWALTGELFFGEGSRLTVL.